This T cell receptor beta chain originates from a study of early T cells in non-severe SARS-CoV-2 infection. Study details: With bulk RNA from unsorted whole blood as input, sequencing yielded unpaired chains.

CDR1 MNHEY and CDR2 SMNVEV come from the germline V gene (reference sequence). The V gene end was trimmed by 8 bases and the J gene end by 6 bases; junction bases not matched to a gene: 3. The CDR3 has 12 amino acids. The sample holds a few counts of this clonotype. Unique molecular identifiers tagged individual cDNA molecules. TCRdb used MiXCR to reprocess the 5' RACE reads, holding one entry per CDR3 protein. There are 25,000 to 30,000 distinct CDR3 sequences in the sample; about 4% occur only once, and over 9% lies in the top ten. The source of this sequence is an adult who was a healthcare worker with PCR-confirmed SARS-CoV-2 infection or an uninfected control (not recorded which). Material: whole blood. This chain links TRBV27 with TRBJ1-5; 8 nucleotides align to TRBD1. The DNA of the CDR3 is TGTGCCAGCTGGACAGGGAGTCAGCCCCAGCATTTT. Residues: CASWTGSQPQHF.